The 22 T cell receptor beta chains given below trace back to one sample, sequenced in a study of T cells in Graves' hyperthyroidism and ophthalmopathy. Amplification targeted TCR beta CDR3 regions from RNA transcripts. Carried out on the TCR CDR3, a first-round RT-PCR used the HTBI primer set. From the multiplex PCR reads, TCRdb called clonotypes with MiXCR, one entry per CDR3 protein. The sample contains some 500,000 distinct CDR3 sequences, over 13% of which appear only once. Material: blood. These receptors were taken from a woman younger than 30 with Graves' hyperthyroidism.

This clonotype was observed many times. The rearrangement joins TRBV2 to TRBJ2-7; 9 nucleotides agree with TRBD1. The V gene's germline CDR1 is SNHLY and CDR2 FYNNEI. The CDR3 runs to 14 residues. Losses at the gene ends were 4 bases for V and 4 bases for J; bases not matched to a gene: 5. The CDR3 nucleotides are TGTGCCAGCAGTGGACAGGGGGGAGAGTACGAGCAGTACTTC. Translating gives CASSGQGGEYEQYF.

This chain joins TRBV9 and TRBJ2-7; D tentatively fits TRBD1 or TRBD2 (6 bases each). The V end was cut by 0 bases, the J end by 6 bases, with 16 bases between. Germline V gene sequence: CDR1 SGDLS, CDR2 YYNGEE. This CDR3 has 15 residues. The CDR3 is CASSVGGGQGLEQYF. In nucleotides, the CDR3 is TGTGCCAGCAGCGTAGGAGGGGGGCAGGGCCTCGAGCAGTACTTC.

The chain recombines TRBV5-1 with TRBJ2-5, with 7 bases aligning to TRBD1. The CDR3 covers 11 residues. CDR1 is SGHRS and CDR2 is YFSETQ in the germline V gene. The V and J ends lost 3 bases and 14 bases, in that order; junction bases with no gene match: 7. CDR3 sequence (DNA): TGCGCCAGCAGCTCCTCCGGGACAGAATACTTC. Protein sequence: CASSSSGTEYF.

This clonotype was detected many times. The CDR3, as DNA: TGCGCCAGCAGCCGTTTGGAAAATAGCAATCAGCCCCAGCATTTT. As protein: CASSRLENSNQPQHF. The gene calls are TRBV4-1 and TRBJ1-5; D is uncertain. V was cut by 4 bases and J by 0 bases, with 10 bases left in between. Per germline, CDR1 MGHRA and CDR2 YSYEKL. The CDR3 runs 15 residues.

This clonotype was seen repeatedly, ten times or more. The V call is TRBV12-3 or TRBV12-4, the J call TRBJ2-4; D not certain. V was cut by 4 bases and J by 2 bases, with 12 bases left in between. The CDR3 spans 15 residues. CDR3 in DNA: TGTGCCAGCAGTTATCCCGGGTTGTCCAAAAACATTCAGTACTTC. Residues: CASSYPGLSKNIQYF.

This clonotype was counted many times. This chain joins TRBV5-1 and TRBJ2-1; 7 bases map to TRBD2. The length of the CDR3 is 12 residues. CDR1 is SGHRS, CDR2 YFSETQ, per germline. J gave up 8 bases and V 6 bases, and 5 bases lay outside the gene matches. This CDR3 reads CASTRESHEQFF. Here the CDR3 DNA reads TGCGCCAGCACGCGGGAGAGCCATGAGCAGTTCTTC.

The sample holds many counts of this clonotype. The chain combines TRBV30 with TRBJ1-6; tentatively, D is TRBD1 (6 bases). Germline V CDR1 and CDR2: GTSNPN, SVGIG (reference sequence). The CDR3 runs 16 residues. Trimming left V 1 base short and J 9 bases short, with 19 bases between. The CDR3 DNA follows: TGTGCCTGGAGTGCTGGGGCAAGGACAGTTACTTCACCCCTCCACTTT. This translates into CAWSAGARTVTSPLHF.

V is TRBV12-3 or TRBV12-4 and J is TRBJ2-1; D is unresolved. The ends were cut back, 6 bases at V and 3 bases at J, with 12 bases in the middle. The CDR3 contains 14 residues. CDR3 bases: TGTGCCAGCAGACCCTACCGGCTCTACAATGAGCAGTTCTTC. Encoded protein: CASRPYRLYNEQFF.

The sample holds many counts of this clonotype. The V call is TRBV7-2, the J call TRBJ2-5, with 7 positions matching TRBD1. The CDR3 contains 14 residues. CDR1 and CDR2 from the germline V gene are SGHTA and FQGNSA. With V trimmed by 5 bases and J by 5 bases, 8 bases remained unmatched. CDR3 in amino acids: CASSRDRGWETQYF. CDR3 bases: TGTGCCAGCAGCCGGGACAGAGGGTGGGAGACCCAGTACTTC.

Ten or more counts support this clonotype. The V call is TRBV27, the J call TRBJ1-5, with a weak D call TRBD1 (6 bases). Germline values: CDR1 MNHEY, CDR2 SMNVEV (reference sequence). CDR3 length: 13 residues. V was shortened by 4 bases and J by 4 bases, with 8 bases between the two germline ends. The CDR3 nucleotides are TGTGCCAGCAGTTACAGGGATAATCAGCCCCAGCATTTT. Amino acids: CASSYRDNQPQHF.

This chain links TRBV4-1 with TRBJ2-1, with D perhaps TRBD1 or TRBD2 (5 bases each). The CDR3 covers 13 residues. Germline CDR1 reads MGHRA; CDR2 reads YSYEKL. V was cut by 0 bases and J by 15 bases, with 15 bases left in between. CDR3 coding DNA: TGCGCCAGCAGCCAAGATAGACAGACGGGACGGTTCTTC. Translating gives CASSQDRQTGRFF.

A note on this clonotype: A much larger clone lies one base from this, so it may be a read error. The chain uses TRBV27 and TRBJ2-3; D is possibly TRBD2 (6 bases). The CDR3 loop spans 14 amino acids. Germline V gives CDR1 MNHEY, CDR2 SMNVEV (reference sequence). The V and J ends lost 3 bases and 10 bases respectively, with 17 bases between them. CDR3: CASSFRRDSDAQYF. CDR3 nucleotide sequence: TGTGCCAGCAGTTTTAGGCGGGATTCGGATGCGCAGTATTTT.

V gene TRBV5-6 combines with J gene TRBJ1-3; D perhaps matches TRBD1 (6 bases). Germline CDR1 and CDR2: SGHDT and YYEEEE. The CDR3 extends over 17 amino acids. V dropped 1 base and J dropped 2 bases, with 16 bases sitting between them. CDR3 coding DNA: TGTGCCAGCAGCTTGTTCCAGGGGCAAACGACTGGAAACACCATATATTTT. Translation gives CASSLFQGQTTGNTIYF.

CDR3 bases: TGCGCCAGCAGCCTGAAGCGGGACGTAGATACGCAGTATTTT. Encoded protein: CASSLKRDVDTQYF. The chain has TRBV5-1 and TRBJ2-3; TRBD2 agrees at 7 bases. The CDR3 sequence is 14 residues long. J gave up 5 bases and V 4 bases, and 7 bases lay outside the gene matches. In germline, CDR1 is SGHRS, CDR2 YFSETQ.

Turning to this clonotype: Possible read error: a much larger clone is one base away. This CDR3 reads CASSATGGNTEAFF. DNA of the CDR3: TGTGCCAGCAGCGCGACAGGGGGGAACACTGAAGCTTTCTTT. The chain joins TRBV13 to TRBJ1-1, with 9 positions matching TRBD1. Germline-derived CDR1 and CDR2 are PRHDT and FYEKMQ (reference sequence). V lost 5 bases to trimming and J lost 1 base; unmatched junction nucleotides: 2. The CDR3 extends over 14 amino acids.

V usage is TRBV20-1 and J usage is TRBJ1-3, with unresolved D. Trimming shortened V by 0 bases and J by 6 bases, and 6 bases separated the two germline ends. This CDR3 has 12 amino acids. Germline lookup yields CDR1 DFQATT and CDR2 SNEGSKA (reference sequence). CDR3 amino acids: CSARDPANTIYF. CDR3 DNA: TGCAGTGCTAGAGATCCGGCAAACACCATATATTTT.

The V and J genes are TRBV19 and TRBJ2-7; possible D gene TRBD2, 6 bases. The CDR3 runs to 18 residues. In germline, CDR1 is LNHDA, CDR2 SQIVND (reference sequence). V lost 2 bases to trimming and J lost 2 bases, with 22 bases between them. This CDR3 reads CASSIQAAGTYTTYEQYF. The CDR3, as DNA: TGTGCCAGTAGTATACAGGCGGCTGGGACTTATACAACCTACGAGCAGTACTTC. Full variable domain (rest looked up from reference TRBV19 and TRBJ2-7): DGGITQSPKYLFRKEGQNVTLSCEQNLNHDAMYWYRQDPGQGLRLIYYSQIVNDFQKGDIAEGYSVSREKKESFPLTVTSAQKNPTAFYLCASSIQAAGTYTTYEQYFGPGTRLTVT.

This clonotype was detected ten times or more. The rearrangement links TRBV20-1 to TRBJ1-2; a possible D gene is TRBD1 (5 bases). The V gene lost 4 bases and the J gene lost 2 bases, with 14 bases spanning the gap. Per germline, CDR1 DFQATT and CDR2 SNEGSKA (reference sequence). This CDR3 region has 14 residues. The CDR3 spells CSAMGRGGNYGYTF. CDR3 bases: TGCAGTGCTATGGGGCGGGGAGGGAACTATGGCTACACCTTC.

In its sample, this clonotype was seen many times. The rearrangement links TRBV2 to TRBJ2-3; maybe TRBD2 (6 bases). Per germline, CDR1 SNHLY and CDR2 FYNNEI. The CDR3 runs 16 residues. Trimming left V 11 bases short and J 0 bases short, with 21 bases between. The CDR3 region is CAGGRGGSPSTDTQYF. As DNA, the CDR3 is TGTGCCGGGGGGAGAGGCGGTTCGCCTAGCACAGATACGCAGTATTTT.

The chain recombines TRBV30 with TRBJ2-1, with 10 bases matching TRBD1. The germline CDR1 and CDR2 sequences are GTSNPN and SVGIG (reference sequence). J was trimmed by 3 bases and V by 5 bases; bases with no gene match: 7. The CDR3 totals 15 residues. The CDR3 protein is CAWDRQGAGYNEQFF. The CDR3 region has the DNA TGTGCCTGGGACAGACAGGGGGCCGGCTACAATGAGCAGTTCTTC.

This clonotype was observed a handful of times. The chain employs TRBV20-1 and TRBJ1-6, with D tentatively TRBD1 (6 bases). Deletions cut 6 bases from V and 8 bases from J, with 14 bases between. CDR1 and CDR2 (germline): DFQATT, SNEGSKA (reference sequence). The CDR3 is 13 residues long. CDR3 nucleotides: TGCAGTGCCCAAAGGGACACTCATTCACCCCTCCACTTT. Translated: CSAQRDTHSPLHF.

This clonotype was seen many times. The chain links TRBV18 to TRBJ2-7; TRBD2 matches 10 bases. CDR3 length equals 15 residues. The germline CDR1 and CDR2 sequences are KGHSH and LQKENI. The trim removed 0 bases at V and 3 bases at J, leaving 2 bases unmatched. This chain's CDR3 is CASSPPGLASYEQYF. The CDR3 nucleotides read TGTGCCAGCTCACCACCGGGACTAGCGAGCTACGAGCAGTACTTC.